This T cell receptor beta chain is drawn from a study of blood T cell repertoires in COVID-19. Study-level background: Specimens from acute and convalescent COVID-19 originated in the United States, Italy and Spain.

Here immunoSEQ multiplex PCR was the method, and the copy in TCRdb shows in-frame clones only, minus some. The sample records about 150,000 clones, over 80% being singletons. The sample comprised peripheral blood. The sequence was obtained from a man at least 80 years old with acute or convalescent COVID-19.

CDR3 protein: CASSLGLGQTDTQYF. The DNA for the CDR3 is TGTGCCAGCAGTTTAGGTTTGGGCCAAACAGATACGCAGTATTTT. The rearrangement joins TRBV28 to TRBJ2-3; D uncertain. Trimming shortened V by 2 bases and J by 3 bases, and 12 bases separated the two germline ends. Per germline, CDR1 MDHEN and CDR2 SYDVKM. This CDR3 comprises 15 residues.